The 5 T cell receptor beta chains in this list originate from one sample, sequenced in a study of beta chain features in type 1 diabetes. Study-level findings and limits: There was a moderate but significant shortening of TCRB CDR3s in all four CD4+ subsets of Type 1 diabetes patients.

Antigens for these TCRs are unknown. Reverse transcribing all isolated RNA meant expressed TCRB transcripts were sequenced. Data came from immunoSEQ multiplex PCR; TCRdb stores just in-frame clones and leaves some out. The sample includes over 600,000 clones, about an eighth of them seen just once. The material sequenced was naive CD4+ T cells from blood. The receptors derive from a man younger than 45 with type 1 diabetes.

This chain connects TRBV6-5 to TRBJ1-4; 7 bases map to TRBD1. V shed 6 bases, J shed 8 bases, and the junction held 12 bases outside the gene matches. The CDR3 is 15 amino acids. In germline, CDR1 is MNHEY, CDR2 SVGAGI. CDR3 sequence: CASRFDRQGREKLFF. The CDR3 DNA follows: TGTGCCAGCAGATTCGACCGACAGGGTCGGGAAAAACTGTTTTTT.

The rearrangement links TRBV7-8 to TRBJ2-2; no firm D call. CDR1 and CDR2 from the germline V gene are SGHVS and FQNEAQ. Trimming cost V 6 bases and J 3 bases, with 14 bases left between them. This CDR3 is built from 15 residues. The CDR3 coding sequence is TGTGCCAGCAGGGCAGCTTCAAGCGACACCGGGGAGCTGTTTTTT. Protein product: CASRAASSDTGELFF.

This chain uses TRBV4-1 with TRBJ2-3; no definite D call. Germline V gene data show CDR1 as MGHRA and CDR2 as YSYEKL. The CDR3 is made up of 16 amino acids. The germline V and J ends were trimmed by 0 bases and 2 bases, with 12 bases remaining between them. The CDR3 reads CASSQESATYTDTQYF. In DNA, the CDR3 is TGCGCCAGCAGCCAAGAATCCGCCACCTACACAGATACGCAGTATTTT.

This chain links TRBV5-1 with TRBJ2-1; TRBD1 matches 12 bases. The CDR3 extends over 18 amino acids. Per germline, CDR1 SGHRS and CDR2 YFSETQ. The trim removed 0 bases at V and 3 bases at J, leaving 7 bases unmatched. The CDR3 nucleotides are TGCGCCAGCAGCTTGGCCGGGACAGGGGGCAGCAACTACAATGAGCAGTTCTTC. This sequence encodes CASSLAGTGGSNYNEQFF.

This clone was seen more than once but under ten times. V gene TRBV11-3 combines with J gene TRBJ2-7; D not certain. V was pared by 3 bases and J by 0 bases, with 9 bases between. Germline CDR1 is SGHNT and CDR2 is YENEEA. The CDR3 totals 14 residues. The CDR3 loop is CASSFPGPSYEQYF. The CDR3 nucleotides are TGTGCCAGCAGCTTTCCCGGGCCCTCCTACGAGCAGTACTTC.